This TCR beta chain stems from a study of cytotoxic CD8 clonotypes in ibrutinib-treated CLL. In this sample, this clone turned up a few times. Its antigen is not identified. The study, taken as a whole, reports: Under treatment, the uncommon public clonotypes either contracted or remained stable.

V gave up 3 bases and J gave up 5 bases; unmatched junction bases: 6. Germline V gene data show CDR1 as SGDLS and CDR2 as YYNGEE. The CDR3 runs 15 residues. Data came from immunoSEQ multiplex PCR; TCRdb stores just in-frame clones and leaves some out. The sample contains about 180,000 clones, under 90% of which appear only once. The TCR was taken from a human donor with chronic lymphocytic leukemia. The V gene is TRBV9, the J gene TRBJ2-2; 8 bases agree with TRBD1. The sample consisted of PBMCs, taken after 24 months of ibrutinib treatment. Written as DNA, the CDR3 is TGTGCCAGCAGCGGCCGACAGGGGAGGACCGGGGAGCTGTTTTTT. It encodes CASSGRQGRTGELFF.